These 28 T cell receptor beta chains were sequenced from one sample in a study of shared clonotypes between healthy human individuals. Data came from immunoSEQ multiplex PCR; TCRdb stores just in-frame clones and leaves some out. The sample has 2 million to 2.5 million clones; 92% are singletons. The sequenced sample consisted of naive CD4+ T cells from PBMCs. The subset here: CD45RA+ positively selected. These receptors originate from a man in his late teens or twenties in good health. Some clones in this sample may be carry-over from other donors' samples.

This sequence joins TRBV7-3 and TRBJ2-3; no reliable D call. V was cut by 5 bases and J by 3 bases, with 12 bases left in between. This CDR3 spans 14 amino acids. Germline CDR1 and CDR2: SGHTA and FQGTGA. The CDR3 is CASSPQRSTDTQYF. The CDR3 DNA reads as TGTGCCAGCAGCCCCCAGCGTAGTACAGATACGCAGTATTTT.

A word on this clone: At the DNA level, this CDR3 is encoded by other sequences in the same sample as well. The rearrangement links TRBV5-1 to TRBJ1-2; TRBD1 might be the D (5 bases). The V end was cut by 4 bases, the J end by 4 bases, with 11 bases between. The CDR3 loop spans 13 amino acids. CDR1 is SGHRS, CDR2 YFSETQ, per germline. The DNA of the CDR3 is TGCGCCAGCAGCCCGGACGGGGGCTATGGCTACACCTTC. Amino acids: CASSPDGGYGYTF.

The CDR3 sequence: CASSLLRTGNYGYTF. The CDR3 coding sequence is TGTGCCAGCAGCCTCCTAAGGACGGGCAACTATGGCTACACCTTC. V usage is TRBV5-5 and J usage is TRBJ1-2; D unclear. V was trimmed by 4 bases and J by 2 bases, leaving 15 bases between them. Per the germline V gene, CDR1 is SGHKS and CDR2 is YYEKEE (reference sequence). The CDR3 length is 15 residues. The full variable domain, completed using reference TRBV5-5 and TRBJ1-2, is DAGVTQSPTHLIKTRGQQVTLRCSPISGHKSVSWYQQVLGQGPQFIFQYYEKEERGRGNFPDRFSARQFPNYSSELNVNALLLGDSALYLCASSLLRTGNYGYTFGSGTRLTVV.

V and J are TRBV29-1 and TRBJ2-5, with D possibly being TRBD1 (5 bases). This CDR3 has 13 residues. Germline CDR1 SQVTM, CDR2 ANQGSEA. Trimming took 5 bases from V and 5 from J, leaving 15 bases between them. Here the CDR3 reads CSVLGQGGETQYF. The CDR3 nucleotides are TGCAGCGTTCTAGGGCAGGGCGGCGAGACCCAGTACTTC.

The chain combines TRBV6-4 with TRBJ2-5; either TRBD1 or TRBD2 may supply D (5 bases each). V lost 4 bases and J 2 bases, leaving 14 bases between the germline ends. The CDR3 is 15 amino acids. Germline CDR1 is MRHNA and CDR2 is SNTAGT. The CDR3 nucleotides are TGTGCCAGCAGTGCCTCCGGGACCCATCAAGAGACCCAGTACTTC. The encoded protein is CASSASGTHQETQYF.

The genes are TRBV5-1 and TRBJ2-3; D might be TRBD2 (6 bases). The CDR3 consists of 15 residues. The V end was cut by 0 bases, the J end by 5 bases, with 13 bases between. Germline V gives CDR1 SGHRS, CDR2 YFSETQ. The DNA of the CDR3 is TGCGCCAGCAGCTTGGATTTAGCCGGGGGAGATACGCAGTATTTT. As protein: CASSLDLAGGDTQYF.

The chain uses TRBV11-2 and TRBJ2-2, with 8 bases aligning to TRBD1. The CDR3 sequence is 18 residues long. Losses at the gene ends were 5 bases for V and 7 bases for J; bases not matched to a gene: 18. Per the germline V gene, CDR1 is SGHAT and CDR2 is FQNNGV. CDR3 in amino acids: CASSPTADRGPSGGELFF. The CDR3 nucleotides are TGTGCCAGCAGCCCTACAGCCGACAGGGGTCCCTCGGGCGGGGAGCTGTTTTTT.

The count of this clone is one. The chain has TRBV27 and TRBJ1-3; 7 bases agree with TRBD1. Per the germline V gene, CDR1 is MNHEY and CDR2 is SMNVEV (reference sequence). V lost 5 bases and J lost 3; bases outside the gene matches: 4. The CDR3 length is 14 residues. The CDR3 spells CASSQTGFGNTIYF. DNA for the CDR3: TGTGCCAGCAGTCAGACAGGGTTTGGAAACACCATATATTTT.

The J gene is TRBJ2-2, the V gene TRBV9; no clear D. The germline V and J ends were trimmed by 4 bases and 6 bases, with 10 bases remaining between them. Germline V CDR1 and CDR2: SGDLS, YYNGEE. This CDR3 spans 13 amino acids. The CDR3 spells CASSRDSAGELFF. The CDR3 region has the DNA TGTGCCAGCAGCCGAGACTCCGCCGGGGAGCTGTTTTTT.

The V gene is TRBV7-2, the J gene TRBJ1-3, with D possibly matching TRBD1 (5 bases). Trimming cost V 5 bases and J 0 bases, with 11 bases left between them. Germline lookup yields CDR1 SGHTA and CDR2 FQGNSA. The CDR3 is 15 residues long. DNA of the CDR3: TGTGCCAGCAGCGCCGACAGATACTCTGGAAACACCATATATTTT. Amino acid sequence: CASSADRYSGNTIYF.

The V gene is TRBV5-1, the J gene TRBJ2-7, with TRBD2 as a possible D gene (6 bases). The CDR3 extends over 17 amino acids. The V end lost 1 base, the J end lost 6 bases, and 23 bases lay between the germline ends. Germline V gene data show CDR1 as SGHRS and CDR2 as YFSETQ. CDR3 amino acids: CASSLYRGTLVGGEQYF. As DNA, the CDR3 is TGCGCCAGCAGCTTGTACCGAGGGACCCTCGTGGGGGGCGAGCAGTACTTC.

The gene calls are TRBV4-1 and TRBJ2-7; 9 nucleotides agree with TRBD2. J gave up 5 bases and V 0 bases, and 14 bases lay outside the gene matches. CDR3 size: 18 residues. Germline lookup yields CDR1 MGHRA and CDR2 YSYEKL. The CDR3 sequence is CASSQDRREGLQVDEQYF. As DNA, the CDR3 is TGCGCCAGCAGCCAAGACAGGCGGGAGGGCCTCCAGGTGGACGAGCAGTACTTC.

The rearrangement links TRBV28 to TRBJ2-3; 11 positions agree with TRBD2. V lost 6 bases and J lost 0; bases outside the gene matches: 11. CDR3 length equals 18 residues. Germline V lookup: CDR1 MDHEN, CDR2 SYDVKM. CDR3 bases: TGTGCCAGCAGGCCCAGTTTGGGGACTAGCGGTAGCACAGATACGCAGTATTTT. Translating gives CASRPSLGTSGSTDTQYF.

This clone was observed once. V gene TRBV5-1 combines with J gene TRBJ2-1, with no clear D. The CDR3 sequence is 14 residues long. Trimming removed 0 bases at V and 7 bases at J, with 11 bases between. Germline V gene sequence: CDR1 SGHRS, CDR2 YFSETQ. This chain's CDR3 is CASSLGGSSNEQFF. The CDR3 region has the DNA TGCGCCAGCAGCTTGGGGGGATCTTCGAATGAGCAGTTCTTC.

The V and J genes are TRBV11-2 and TRBJ2-3, with 8 nucleotides matching TRBD2. V lost 6 bases, J lost 2 bases, and 13 bases stayed unmatched. Germline CDR1 reads SGHAT; CDR2 reads FQNNGV. The CDR3 is 17 residues long. CDR3 bases: TGTGCCAGCAGTCGCCTAGGGTTAGCGGGGCCCACAGATACGCAGTATTTT. This codes for CASSRLGLAGPTDTQYF.

This CDR3 reads CASSFGGAGKLFF. CDR3 DNA: TGTGCCAGCAGTTTTGGGGGGGCGGGAAAACTGTTTTTT. The rearrangement uses TRBV28 and TRBJ1-4, with D maybe TRBD1 (6 bases). V was clipped by 3 bases and J by 10 bases, with 12 bases between them. Germline loops: CDR1 MDHEN, CDR2 SYDVKM. This CDR3 comprises 13 residues. The variable domain in full, with the rest retrieved from reference TRBV28 and TRBJ1-4, is DVKVTQSSRYLVKRTGEKVFLECVQDMDHENMFWYRQDPGLGLRLIYFSYDVKMKEKGDIPEGYSVSREKKERFSLILESASTNQTSMYLCASSFGGAGKLFFGSGTQLSVL.

The chain recombines TRBV10-3 with TRBJ2-5; 10 bases map to TRBD2. This CDR3 region has 19 residues. Trimming removed 4 bases from V and 3 bases from J; junction bases left unmatched: 17. The V gene's germline CDR1 is ENHRY and CDR2 SYGVKD. CDR3 residues: CAISARLAGVARRKETQYF. The CDR3 bases are TGTGCCATCAGTGCACGGCTAGCGGGAGTGGCGCGGCGAAAAGAGACCCAGTACTTC.

CDR3 sequence: CASSPLGNWEQYF. In DNA, the CDR3 is TGTGCCAGCAGCCCCCTGGGAAACTGGGAGCAGTACTTC. The chain combines TRBV11-2 with TRBJ2-7; D gene ambiguous. Per the germline V gene, CDR1 is SGHAT and CDR2 is FQNNGV. There are 13 residues in the CDR3. Trimming stripped 5 bases from V and 7 bases from J, with 15 bases between.

The V call is TRBV7-2, the J call TRBJ1-1, with 12 bases aligning to TRBD1. The junction had 6 bases not matched to a gene; V was cut back by 1 base and J by 6 bases. CDR1 is SGHTA and CDR2 is FQGNSA in the germline V gene. The CDR3 totals 16 residues. This CDR3 reads CASSLEGQGARAEAFF. CDR3 coding DNA: TGTGCCAGCAGCTTAGAGGGACAGGGGGCGAGGGCTGAAGCTTTCTTT.

This sequence joins TRBV28 and TRBJ1-1, with 9 bases identical to TRBD1. This CDR3 has 16 amino acids. Germline V gene data show CDR1 as MDHEN and CDR2 as SYDVKM. The ends lost 7 bases at V and 11 bases at J; junction bases unmatched: 20. The CDR3: CASTTQPGQGFSGAFF. In nucleotides, the CDR3 is TGTGCCAGCACAACCCAACCGGGACAGGGATTTTCTGGGGCTTTCTTT.

This sequence joins TRBV5-1 and TRBJ2-1; D call uncertain. The V end was cut by 6 bases, the J end by 0 bases, with 13 bases between. The CDR3 has 15 residues. Germline V gene sequence: CDR1 SGHRS, CDR2 YFSETQ. CDR3 residues: CASTSSSSSYNEQFF. The CDR3 nucleotides read TGCGCCAGCACATCCTCTTCTAGCTCCTACAATGAGCAGTTCTTC.

The chain couples TRBV29-1 to TRBJ2-1, with D possibly matching TRBD2 (7 bases). This CDR3 is built from 14 residues. Looked up from germline, CDR1 is SQVTM and CDR2 is ANQGSEA. The germline V and J ends were trimmed by 7 bases and 7 bases, with 20 bases remaining between them. CDR3 nucleotide sequence: TGCAGCGCCCTAAGGGGGGGCGCGAGGAATGAGCAGTTCTTC. Amino acid sequence: CSALRGGARNEQFF.

The chain employs TRBV14 and TRBJ2-7; a weak D match, TRBD1 (6 bases). The closer fit of TRBJ2-4 to the DNA end suggests the J call may be wrong. The V gene's germline CDR1 is SGHDN and CDR2 FVKESK. CDR3 length equals 12 residues. The CDR3 DNA follows: TGTGCCAGCAGCCAGACAGGTTCCATTCAGTACTTC. Translating it yields CASSQTGSIQYF.

In the case of this clone: Additional DNA sequences in this sample encode the identical CDR3. The chain has TRBV14 and TRBJ2-1; D might be TRBD2 (6 bases). There are 16 residues in the CDR3. The germline V and J ends were trimmed by 4 bases and 0 bases, with 13 bases remaining between them. CDR1 and CDR2 (germline): SGHDN, FVKESK. This CDR3 reads CASSPLGGASYNEQFF. The CDR3 coding sequence is TGTGCCAGCAGCCCCCTAGGCGGGGCCTCCTACAATGAGCAGTTCTTC.

The rearrangement links TRBV5-1 to TRBJ1-2, with D maybe TRBD1 (6 bases). Germline V gene lookup returns CDR1 SGHRS and CDR2 YFSETQ. This CDR3 region has 17 residues. Deletions cut 4 bases from V and 4 bases from J, with 23 bases between. This CDR3 reads CASSTGSTGTASYGYTF. In DNA form, the CDR3 reads TGCGCCAGCAGCACAGGTTCTACAGGGACCGCCTCCTATGGCTACACCTTC.

V gene TRBV18 combines with J gene TRBJ2-1, with 7 positions matching TRBD2. Germline loops: CDR1 KGHSH, CDR2 LQKENI. The CDR3 is made up of 17 amino acids. V shed 0 bases, J shed 0 bases, and the junction held 5 bases outside the gene matches. In DNA, the CDR3 is TGTGCCAGCTCACCACCGATAGGGGAGGGCTCCTACAATGAGCAGTTCTTC. It specifies CASSPPIGEGSYNEQFF.

The rearrangement links TRBV6-6 to TRBJ2-4, with 7 nucleotides matching TRBD2. V dropped 6 bases and J dropped 9; count of bases not matched to a gene: 5. The CDR3 spans 12 residues. CDR1 and CDR2 from the germline V gene are MNHNY and SVGAGI (reference sequence). This chain's CDR3 is CASRPTGGIQYF. The CDR3 DNA is TGTGCCAGCAGACCGACGGGGGGCATTCAGTACTTC.

The rearrangement links TRBV28 to TRBJ2-7; tentatively, D is TRBD1 or TRBD2 (5 bases each). There are 17 residues in the CDR3. Germline-derived CDR1 and CDR2 are MDHEN and SYDVKM. Trimming pared 6 bases from V and 5 bases from J, leaving 26 bases between. CDR3 DNA: TGTGCCAGCAGCGGGGCGCATTTATCGACTAAGGGGCACGAGCAGTACTTC. Translated, it gives CASSGAHLSTKGHEQYF.